This T cell receptor beta chain was sequenced in a study of T cells after posttransplantation cyclophosphamide (dated by TCRdb to 2016 to 2017). The study in broad terms: T cell repertoire reconstitution was tracked by TRB sequencing after myeloablative bone marrow transplantation in which posttransplantation cyclophosphamide was used as GVHD prophylaxis. Antigen receptor sequencing covered samples from approximately 32 PTCy-treated patients and about 17 of their related bone marrow donors. Blood from all 35 or so PTCy patients who had 1-year posttransplant specimens underwent TRB sequencing. TRB sequencing was also done on up to roughly 3 additional blood samples from 2 to 5.2 years after transplant in 3 patients, and on pretransplant blood from several patients. Because TRA and TRB clonality were tightly correlated in nine or ten samples, subsequent TCR analyses were focused on TRB only. Public TRB sequences were queried against a database of over 3,600 sequences associated with responses to pathogens, tumor antigens, self-antigens and alloantigens. Summary of the overall study and its limitations: Across the approximately 46 patients, TRB clonality was highly associated with recipient CMV seropositivity and CMV reactivation, and diversity with PTCy was similar to that in the CNI/methotrexate controls. The TRB repertoires of T cells infiltrating skin or GI tract showed only limited overlap with the TRB repertoires of T cells in blood. Donor-recipient similarity was low at 1-2 months but increased during the first year, and donor CD8+ memory clones often dominated later blood repertoires.

The germline V gene supplies CDR1 SGHDT and CDR2 YYEEEE. Measured from the cysteine to the phenylalanine, the CDR3 is 15 residues long. Of all the DNA, just the CDR3 is kept, 45 bases in frame from base 1. Compared with germline, V lacks 4 bases and J lacks 1 base; bases without a gene match: 7. This clone appeared many times. Its antigen has not been determined. No much larger clonotype is one base removed from it; base qualities were not supplied. TRB sequencing was run on genomic DNA with either the immunoSEQ assay at survey resolution or the hsTCRB kit. The paper's processing steps were these. The immunoSEQ software handled the initial read processing, while the LymphoSeq R package was used for the repertoire analyses. For each TRB dataset, clonality was calculated as 1 minus normalized Shannon entropy, and the Gini coefficient was computed as well. To infer phenotypes in unsorted samples, TRB sequences from sorted subsets of the recipient or donor were mapped onto unsorted samples from the same recipient. TCRdb holds this immuneACCESS table with in-frame rearrangements only. Some clones are missing; in checked studies, unresolved V genes explain under half, and the rest has no known cause. That table supplies the V and J calls and clone size; D and trimming were determined from the DNA. This sample has roughly 7,400 clones, none of them a singleton. Under 11% of the sample is taken by the ten largest.

The treatment or condition tag for this specimen amounts to: high-dose cyclophosphamide on days +3 and +4 as single-agent GVHD prophylaxis. Patients in the PTCy group got busulfan and fludarabine conditioning, a marrow graft from a related or unrelated donor, and cyclophosphamide on days +3 and +4. PTCy-treated patients were drawn from a prospective multi-institutional clinical trial. Peripheral blood and bone marrow mononuclear cells were isolated by Ficoll-Hypaque density centrifugation and were cryopreserved. This sample comprised PBMCs, obtained after allogeneic stem cell transplant with posttransplant cyclophosphamide. The receptor's source is a female patient in her 50s who received an allogeneic stem cell transplant from a related donor, was CMV-positive, and had no GVHD. After a transplant, some T cells may be the graft donor's own cells. This receptor chain uses TRBV5-6 and TRBJ2-5; TRBD2 matches 7 bases in the middle. The CDR3 protein sequence reads: CASSRISSGQETQYF. The bases read TGTGCCAGCAGCAGAATCTCTAGCGGCCAAGAGACCCAGTACTTC.